A single sample is the source of the 24 T cell receptor beta chains below, sequenced in a study of CD8+ T cells in alopecia areata. Documented treatment: oral pan-JAK inhibitor, 5-10 mg twice daily. Extracted RNA was reverse transcribed into cDNA, the sequencing template. The table came from immunoSEQ multiplex PCR; TCRdb's copy has only in-frame clones and leaves some out. The profile shows around 150,000 clones, roughly 80% of them singletons. The material sequenced was CD8+ T cells sorted from blood, taken at week 4, from a patient treated with tofacitinib. Receptors were obtained from a human donor with alopecia areata.

V is TRBV29-1 and J is TRBJ2-7; 10 bases are a match to TRBD2. This CDR3 spans 17 amino acids. Losses at the gene ends were 4 bases for V and 3 bases for J; bases not matched to a gene: 15. Germline CDR1 reads SQVTM; CDR2 reads ANQGSEA. CDR3 protein: CSVAPGMGSGGFYEQYF. CDR3 coding DNA: TGCAGCGTTGCCCCTGGGATGGGTAGCGGGGGGTTCTACGAGCAGTACTTC.

The chain couples TRBV4-1 to TRBJ1-1; D not certain. This CDR3 comprises 16 residues. V lost 0 bases and J 2 bases, leaving 13 bases between the germline ends. Germline CDR1 and CDR2: MGHRA and YSYEKL. CDR3 amino acids: CASSQEGFYLNTEAFF. In nucleotides, the CDR3 is TGCGCCAGCAGCCAAGAAGGTTTTTACCTAAACACTGAAGCTTTCTTT.

The chain couples TRBV9 to TRBJ2-3; D is undetermined. V lost 3 bases to trimming and J lost 2 bases, with 10 bases between them. The CDR3 sequence is 14 residues long. Per germline, CDR1 SGDLS and CDR2 YYNGEE. The CDR3 reads CASSESRSTDTQYF. For the CDR3, the DNA is TGTGCCAGCAGCGAAAGCAGATCCACAGATACGCAGTATTTT.

The genes are TRBV7-2 and TRBJ2-7; no definite D call. The CDR3 contains 14 residues. The germline gives CDR1 SGHTA, CDR2 FQGNSA. The V gene lost 1 base and the J gene lost 3 bases, with 10 bases spanning the gap. The DNA of the CDR3 is TGTGCCAGCAGCTTAGGTGGCGTATACTACGAGCAGTACTTC. Its translation is CASSLGGVYYEQYF.

This clone appeared once. This chain uses TRBV15 with TRBJ2-1, with TRBD2 matching over 15 bases. Germline CDR1 reads LNHNV; CDR2 reads YYDKDF (reference sequence). The CDR3 runs 21 residues. Trimming took 5 bases from V and 3 from J; bases not matched to a gene: 17. CDR3 in DNA: TGTGCCACCAGCGACGGGTGGACTAGCGGGGGGGCCTGGACTAGCTACAATGAGCAGTTCTTC. Translating gives CATSDGWTSGGAWTSYNEQFF.

The rearrangement links TRBV4-1 to TRBJ2-4, with 7 nucleotides matching TRBD1. Trimming removed 1 base from V and 5 bases from J; junction bases left unmatched: 5. Looked up from germline, CDR1 is MGHRA and CDR2 is YSYEKL. This CDR3 has 15 amino acids. CDR3: CASSQVADRENIQYF. As DNA, the CDR3 is TGCGCCAGCAGCCAAGTAGCCGACAGGGAAAACATTCAGTACTTC.

J is TRBJ1-2 and V is TRBV7-9; 9 bases map to TRBD1. CDR3 length: 17 amino acids. The germline gives CDR1 SEHNR, CDR2 FQNEAQ (reference sequence). Trimming took 5 bases from V and 0 from J; bases not matched to a gene: 10. CDR3 in DNA: TGTGCCAGCAGCCCTACCGGGACAGGGAAAGCTAACTATGGCTACACCTTC. Residues: CASSPTGTGKANYGYTF.

The chain joins TRBV2 to TRBJ2-3; the D gene is possibly TRBD2 (5 bases). The CDR3 spans 15 residues. Germline CDR1 reads SNHLY; CDR2 reads FYNNEI. Trimming removed 2 bases from V and 6 bases from J, with 15 bases in between. Written as DNA, the CDR3 is TGTGCCAGCAGTGAAATCGGGGTTGTCCAGGATACGCAGTATTTT. This sequence encodes CASSEIGVVQDTQYF.

This sequence joins TRBV5-1 and TRBJ2-1; 10 bases line up with TRBD2. With 4 bases clipped from V and 3 bases from J, the junction kept 4 bases outside the gene matches. The CDR3 has 15 residues. Germline values: CDR1 SGHRS, CDR2 YFSETQ. The CDR3: CASSPQRGGYNEQFF. CDR3 in DNA: TGCGCCAGCAGCCCTCAGCGGGGGGGCTACAATGAGCAGTTCTTC.

The rearrangement joins TRBV9 to TRBJ1-5, with a tentative D call TRBD1 (5 bases). CDR1 is SGDLS, CDR2 YYNGEE, per germline. Between the trimmed V and J ends, which lost 0 bases and 8 bases, there was a span of 12 bases. CDR3 length: 14 residues. As DNA, the CDR3 is TGTGCCAGCAGCGTAGCGGGAGGGGTTGAGCCCCAGCATTTT. It encodes CASSVAGGVEPQHF.

V is TRBV10-3 and J is TRBJ1-2; 9 bases align to TRBD1. Germline CDR1 is ENHRY and CDR2 is SYGVKD. This CDR3 has 13 residues. V trimming: 8 bases; J trimming: 4 bases; junction bases outside the gene matches: 5. The CDR3 DNA follows: TGTGCCATCCTGGGACAGGGAGTCTATGGCTACACCTTC. Amino acid sequence: CAILGQGVYGYTF.

This chain connects TRBV7-9 to TRBJ1-1; 9 bases fit TRBD1. The V segment lost 4 bases and the J segment 2 bases; nucleotides outside the gene matches: 5. Germline-derived CDR1 and CDR2 are SEHNR and FQNEAQ (reference sequence). The CDR3 is 15 amino acids. CDR3 DNA sequence: TGTGCCAGCAGCTCCGGGACAGGGATCAACACTGAAGCTTTCTTT. This codes for CASSSGTGINTEAFF.

The chain joins TRBV7-9 to TRBJ2-5; 10 bases agree with TRBD2. This CDR3 comprises 18 residues. The J segment lost 6 bases and the V segment lost 3 bases, leaving 16 bases of the junction unmatched. The germline V gene has CDR1 SEHNR and CDR2 FQNEAQ (reference sequence). In DNA, the CDR3 is TGTGCCAGCAGCTTGACCCTAGCCCGAGCGGGGGGGCGACAGACCCAGTACTTC. Translated, it gives CASSLTLARAGGRQTQYF.

The chain carries TRBV5-1 and TRBJ1-1; D ambiguous. The V gene lost 5 bases and the J gene lost 1 base, with 6 bases spanning the gap. The CDR3 consists of 12 residues. Germline V gene data show CDR1 as SGHRS and CDR2 as YFSETQ. CDR3 sequence reads: CASSYTNTEAFF. For the CDR3, the DNA is TGCGCCAGCAGTTACACGAACACTGAAGCTTTCTTT.

The genes are TRBV7-3 and TRBJ2-3; D is perhaps TRBD2 (5 bases). Germline-derived CDR1 and CDR2 are SGHTA and FQGTGA. This CDR3 is built from 15 residues. Trimming cost V 3 bases and J 5 bases, with 15 bases left between them. As DNA, the CDR3 is TGTGCCAGCAGCTTGTTTGGGCTAGCTCTAGATACGCAGTATTTT. Its translation is CASSLFGLALDTQYF.

On this clone: In this CDR3 the conserved last residue, phenylalanine or tryptophan, is missing, so a read error is likely. The V gene is TRBV2, the J gene TRBJ1-4, with TRBD1 identical over 10 bases. The CDR3 runs to 14 residues. Germline CDR1 is SNHLY and CDR2 is FYNNEI. Trimming took 7 bases from V and 5 from J; bases not matched to a gene: 4. CDR3 region: CASTGTGDNEKLFS. The CDR3 bases are TGTGCCAGCACCGGGACAGGGGACAATGAAAAACTGTTTTCT.

This rearrangement joins TRBV5-4 to TRBJ2-7; 14 nucleotides line up with TRBD2. Germline CDR1 is SGHNT and CDR2 is YYREEE (reference sequence). Germline trimming cut 7 bases from V and 2 bases from J; bases unmatched to any gene: 2. The CDR3 is made up of 14 amino acids. CDR3 in DNA: TGTGCCAGCGGACTAGCGGGGGGCCCCTACGAGCAGTACTTC. It codes for CASGLAGGPYEQYF.

This chain connects TRBV7-9 to TRBJ1-1, with unresolved D. The CDR3 has 13 residues. Trimming removed 0 bases at V and 5 bases at J, with 7 bases between. Germline CDR1 SEHNR, CDR2 FQNEAQ (reference sequence). CDR3 protein: CASSLATDTEAFF. In nucleotides, the CDR3 is TGTGCCAGCAGCTTAGCTACCGATACTGAAGCTTTCTTT.

The rearrangement links TRBV5-1 to TRBJ2-5, with D uncertain. The CDR3 spans 13 residues. Deletions cut 0 bases from V and 5 bases from J, with 8 bases between. Germline loops: CDR1 SGHRS, CDR2 YFSETQ. CDR3 residues: CASSLAARETQYF. The CDR3 DNA reads as TGCGCCAGCAGCTTGGCCGCAAGGGAGACCCAGTACTTC.

CDR3 sequence: CSARTGDGTEAFF. The CDR3 bases are TGCAGCGCTCGGACAGGGGACGGCACTGAAGCTTTCTTT. The J gene is TRBJ1-1, the V gene TRBV29-1; 9 bases map to TRBD1. This CDR3 has 13 residues. The V segment lost 7 bases and the J segment 4 bases; nucleotides outside the gene matches: 7. Germline loops: CDR1 SQVTM, CDR2 ANQGSEA.

The chain joins TRBV5-4 to TRBJ2-5; D may be TRBD2 (6 bases). The germline V and J ends were trimmed by 0 bases and 7 bases, with 10 bases remaining between them. CDR1 SGHNT and CDR2 YYREEE come from the germline V gene (reference sequence). The CDR3 has 13 amino acids. CDR3 DNA sequence: TGTGCCAGCAGCTTGGGTTTCGGGGGGACCCAGTACTTC. Amino acid sequence: CASSLGFGGTQYF.

The chain recombines TRBV4-1 with TRBJ2-1, with 12 bases identical to TRBD2. With V trimmed by 5 bases and J by 6 bases, 8 bases remained unmatched. CDR3 size: 16 residues. CDR1 is MGHRA, CDR2 YSYEKL, per germline. DNA for the CDR3: TGCGCCAGCAGCAAAGGACTAGCGGGGCTAATCAATGAGCAGTTCTTC. Protein sequence: CASSKGLAGLINEQFF.

The sample holds one count of this clone. The rearrangement joins TRBV27 to TRBJ1-2, with 9 nucleotides matching TRBD1. There are 14 residues in the CDR3. Germline V CDR1 and CDR2: MNHEY, SMNVEV (reference sequence). The trim removed 5 bases at V and 4 bases at J, leaving 5 bases unmatched. CDR3 protein: CASSQGQGSYGYTF. The CDR3 DNA reads as TGTGCCAGCAGTCAAGGACAGGGGAGCTATGGCTACACCTTC.

This chain uses TRBV4-1 with TRBJ2-2; D unclear. V lost 0 bases to trimming and J lost 3 bases, with 11 bases between them. The CDR3 is 16 amino acids. The V gene's germline CDR1 is MGHRA and CDR2 YSYEKL. DNA for the CDR3: TGCGCCAGCAGCCAAGATCGTTATGGTGACACCGGGGAGCTGTTTTTT. The encoded protein is CASSQDRYGDTGELFF.